This T cell receptor (beta chain) comes out of a study of CD8 T cells in Susac syndrome. The CDR3 runs 17 residues. Per the germline V gene, CDR1 is MNHEY and CDR2 is SMNVEV (reference sequence). The ends lost 7 bases at V and 5 bases at J; junction bases unmatched: 16. FACS was used to enrich TEMRA cells, whereas the CD8+ and CD4+ T cells were obtained by negative isolation. Random hexamers were used to reverse transcribe an amount of about 0.45 to 1 ug RNA. With immunoSEQ multiplex PCR, TCR beta CDR3 was amplified across 54 Vbeta and 13 Jbeta. TCRdb processed the immunoSEQ multiplex PCR reads anew with MiXCR; each CDR3 protein has one entry. The repertoire includes 180,000 or so distinct CDR3 sequences, 90% to 95% of them detected once, and 0.093% sits in the top ten.

The sequenced material came from CD4+ T cells from PBMCs. The chain uses TRBV27 and TRBJ2-7; the match to TRBD2 covers 11 bases. The source of this sequence is a human donor with multiple sclerosis. This chain's CDR3 is CASTPHYSGRAFHEQYF. The DNA for the CDR3 is TGTGCCAGCACCCCCCACTATAGCGGGAGGGCATTCCACGAGCAGTACTTC.